This is a list of T cell receptor beta chains from one sample in a study of blood T cell repertoires in COVID-19. Clones were sequenced by immunoSEQ multiplex PCR, and TCRdb holds only the in-frame ones, with some missing. The sample includes 90,000 to 150,000 clones, approximately 90% of them seen just once. The sequenced material came from peripheral blood. The source is a human donor in a cohort sampled during active COVID-19. CDR3s include the opening cysteine and the closing phenylalanine or tryptophan. The D gene is left open where the match is weak. Clone size is not always given. Where it is, it says once, few, many or a class for expanded clones.

CDR3 protein: CASSPQEVRTEAFF
CDR3 DNA: TGCGCCAGCAGCCCGCAGGAGGTTCGGACTGAAGCTTTCTTT
V gene: TRBV5-1
D gene: -
J gene: TRBJ1-1
clone size: once

CDR3 protein: CASSITSFQGEQYF
CDR3 DNA: TGTGCCAGCAGCATCACAAGTTTTCAGGGCGAGCAGTACTTC
V gene: TRBV5-5
D gene: -
J gene: TRBJ2-7
clone size: few

CDR3 protein: CASSIRGRTYEQYF
CDR3 DNA: TGTGCCAGTAGTATCAGGGGGCGAACCTACGAGCAGTACTTC
V gene: TRBV19
D gene: TRBD1
J gene: TRBJ2-7
clone size: -

CDR3 protein: CASSMGDNTDTQYF
CDR3 DNA: TGTGCCAGTAGTATGGGGGACAACACAGATACGCAGTATTTT
V gene: TRBV19
D gene: -
J gene: TRBJ2-3
clone size: -

CDR3 protein: CASSLAPGVAGARTNTGELFF
CDR3 DNA: TGCGCCAGCAGCTTGGCGCCGGGGGTAGCGGGAGCGAGAACTAACACCGGGGAGCTGTTTTTT
V gene: TRBV5-1
D gene: TRBD2
J gene: TRBJ2-2
clone size: -

CDR3 protein: CASSERGRFSGANVLTF
CDR3 DNA: TGTGCCAGCAGTGAACGAGGGCGTTTCTCTGGGGCCAACGTCCTGACTTTC
V gene: TRBV2
D gene: -
J gene: TRBJ2-6
clone size: once

CDR3 protein: CASGLNPGWDKNIQYF
CDR3 DNA: TGTGCTAGTGGTTTGAATCCAGGGTGGGACAAAAACATTCAGTACTTC
V gene: TRBV12-5
D gene: -
J gene: TRBJ2-4
clone size: -

CDR3 protein: CASSPLAGEGNTIYF
CDR3 DNA: TGTGCCAGCTCACCACTCGCGGGGGAAGGAAACACCATATATTTT
V gene: TRBV18
D gene: -
J gene: TRBJ1-3
clone size: -

CDR3 protein: CASRGQGALNYGYTF
CDR3 DNA: TGTGCCAGCAGAGGACAGGGGGCTCTTAACTATGGCTACACCTTC
V gene: TRBV5-4
D gene: TRBD1
J gene: TRBJ1-2
clone size: -

CDR3 protein: CATSTPGRGMNTEAFF
CDR3 DNA: TGTGCCACCAGCACGCCGGGGAGGGGTATGAACACTGAAGCTTTCTTT
V gene: TRBV15
D gene: -
J gene: TRBJ1-1
clone size: once

CDR3 protein: CASSLRTSGMVCEQFF
CDR3 DNA: TGCGCCAGCAGTCTAAGGACTAGCGGGATGGTGTGTGAGCAGTTCTTC
V gene: TRBV23-1
D gene: TRBD2
J gene: TRBJ2-1
clone size: -

CDR3 protein: CATGQGGTYEQYF
CDR3 DNA: TGTGCCACCGGACAGGGTGGCACCTACGAGCAGTACTTC
V gene: TRBV19
D gene: TRBD1
J gene: TRBJ2-7
clone size: -

CDR3 protein: CASSGRLAGWKDTQYF
CDR3 DNA: TGTGCCAGCAGTGGGCGACTAGCGGGGTGGAAAGATACGCAGTATTTT
V gene: TRBV6-1
D gene: TRBD2
J gene: TRBJ2-3
clone size: -

CDR3 protein: CATSANYGYTF
CDR3 DNA: TGTGCCACCTCAGCTAACTATGGCTACACCTTC
V gene: TRBV6-5
D gene: -
J gene: TRBJ1-2
clone size: -

CDR3 protein: CASSLFGGSYEQYF
CDR3 DNA: TGTGCCAGCAGTTTATTTGGCGGGAGCTACGAGCAGTACTTC
V gene: TRBV28
D gene: TRBD2
J gene: TRBJ2-7
clone size: once

CDR3 protein: CASTVRSNTGELFF
CDR3 DNA: TGTGCCAGCACCGTCCGGTCGAACACCGGGGAGCTGTTTTTT
V gene: TRBV7-8
D gene: -
J gene: TRBJ2-2
clone size: -

CDR3 protein: CASSLDRDQPQHF
CDR3 DNA: TGTGCCAGCAGCCTCGACAGGGATCAGCCCCAGCATTTT
V gene: TRBV11-2
D gene: TRBD1
J gene: TRBJ1-5
clone size: -

CDR3 protein: CASSFGDRGYTF
CDR3 DNA: TGTGCCAGCAGTTTCGGGGATCGAGGCTACACCTTC
V gene: TRBV12-3/TRBV12-4
D gene: -
J gene: TRBJ1-2
clone size: -

CDR3 protein: CASSPPQGLASPLHF
CDR3 DNA: TGTGCCAGCAGCCCCCCCCAGGGCTTGGCTTCACCCCTCCACTTT
V gene: TRBV4-2
D gene: -
J gene: TRBJ1-6
clone size: -

CDR3 protein: CASSLGTGGHQPQHF
CDR3 DNA: TGTGCCAGCAGCCTAGGGACAGGGGGACACCAGCCCCAGCATTTT
V gene: TRBV7-6
D gene: TRBD1
J gene: TRBJ1-5
clone size: -

CDR3 protein: CASWGQRNTIYF
CDR3 DNA: TGTGCCAGTTGGGGACAGCGAAACACCATATATTTT
V gene: TRBV19
D gene: TRBD1
J gene: TRBJ1-3
clone size: few

CDR3 protein: CASSLESGSTDTQYF
CDR3 DNA: TGCGCCAGCAGCTTGGAATCAGGGAGCACAGATACGCAGTATTTT
V gene: TRBV5-1
D gene: -
J gene: TRBJ2-3
clone size: -

CDR3 protein: CAAGGPSNTGELFF
CDR3 DNA: TGTGCCGCAGGGGGGCCTAGCAACACCGGGGAGCTGTTTTTT
V gene: TRBV28
D gene: -
J gene: TRBJ2-2
clone size: -

CDR3 protein: CASSTQGGNQPQHF
CDR3 DNA: TGTGCCAGTAGTACCCAGGGGGGTAATCAGCCCCAGCATTTT
V gene: TRBV19
D gene: TRBD1
J gene: TRBJ1-5
clone size: few

CDR3 protein: CASSIRLAGQSTQYF
CDR3 DNA: TGTGCCAGTAGTATTCGTCTAGCGGGTCAGTCGACCCAGTACTTC
V gene: TRBV19
D gene: TRBD2
J gene: TRBJ2-5
clone size: -

CDR3 protein: CASSPSGNTIYF
CDR3 DNA: TGTGCCAGCAGTCCGTCAGGGAACACCATATATTTT
V gene: TRBV3-1/TRBV3-2
D gene: -
J gene: TRBJ1-3
clone size: -

CDR3 protein: CASSESDRVIKETQYF
CDR3 DNA: TGCGCCAGCAGTGAGTCCGACAGGGTAATTAAAGAGACCCAGTACTTC
V gene: TRBV10-1
D gene: TRBD1
J gene: TRBJ2-5
clone size: -

CDR3 protein: CAEGGQVSGNTIYF
CDR3 DNA: TGTGCCGAAGGGGGCCAGGTCTCTGGAAACACCATATATTTT
V gene: TRBV7-2
D gene: TRBD1
J gene: TRBJ1-3
clone size: -

CDR3 protein: CASRVGTDTQYF
CDR3 DNA: TGTGCCAGCAGGGTCGGGACAGATACGCAGTATTTT
V gene: TRBV28
D gene: -
J gene: TRBJ2-3
clone size: -

CDR3 protein: CAIQGGVYEQYF
CDR3 DNA: TGTGCGATCCAGGGGGGCGTCTACGAGCAGTACTTC
V gene: TRBV28
D gene: -
J gene: TRBJ2-7
clone size: -

CDR3 protein: CASSMGGPQPQHF
CDR3 DNA: TGTGCCAGCAGTATGGGGGGTCCCCAGCCCCAGCATTTT
V gene: TRBV5-5
D gene: -
J gene: TRBJ1-5
clone size: -

CDR3 protein: CASSLGQGAYTEAFF
CDR3 DNA: TGTGCCAGCAGCTTAGGACAGGGGGCTTACACTGAAGCTTTCTTT
V gene: TRBV11-2
D gene: TRBD1
J gene: TRBJ1-1
clone size: once